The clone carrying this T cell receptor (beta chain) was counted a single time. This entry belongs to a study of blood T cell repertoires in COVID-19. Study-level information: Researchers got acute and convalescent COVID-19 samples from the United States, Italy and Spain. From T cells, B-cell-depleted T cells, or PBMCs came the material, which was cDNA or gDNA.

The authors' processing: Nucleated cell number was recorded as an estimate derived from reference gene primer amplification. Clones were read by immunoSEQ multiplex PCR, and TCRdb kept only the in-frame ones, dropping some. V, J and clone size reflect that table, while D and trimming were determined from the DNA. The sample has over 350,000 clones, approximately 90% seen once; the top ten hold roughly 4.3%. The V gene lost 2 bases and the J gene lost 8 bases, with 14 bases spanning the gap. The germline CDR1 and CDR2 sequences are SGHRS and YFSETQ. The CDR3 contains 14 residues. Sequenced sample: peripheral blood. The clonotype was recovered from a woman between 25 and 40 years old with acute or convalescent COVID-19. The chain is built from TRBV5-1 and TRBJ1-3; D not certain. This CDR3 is CASSLVPGADTIYF. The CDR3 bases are TGCGCCAGCAGCTTAGTCCCGGGTGCTGACACCATATATTTT.